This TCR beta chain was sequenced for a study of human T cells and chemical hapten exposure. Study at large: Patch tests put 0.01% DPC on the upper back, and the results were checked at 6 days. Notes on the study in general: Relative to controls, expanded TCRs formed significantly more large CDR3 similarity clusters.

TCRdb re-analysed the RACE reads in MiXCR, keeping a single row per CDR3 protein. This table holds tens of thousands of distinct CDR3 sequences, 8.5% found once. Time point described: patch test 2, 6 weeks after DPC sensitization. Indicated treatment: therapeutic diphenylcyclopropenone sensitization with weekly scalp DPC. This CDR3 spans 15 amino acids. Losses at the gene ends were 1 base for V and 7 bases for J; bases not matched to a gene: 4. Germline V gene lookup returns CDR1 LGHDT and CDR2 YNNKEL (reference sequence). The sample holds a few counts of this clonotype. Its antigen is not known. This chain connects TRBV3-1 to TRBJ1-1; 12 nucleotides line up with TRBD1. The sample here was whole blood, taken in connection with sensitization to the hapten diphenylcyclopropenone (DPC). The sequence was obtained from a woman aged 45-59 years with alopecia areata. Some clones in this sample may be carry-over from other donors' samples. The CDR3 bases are TGTGCCAGCAGCCAAGCGGGACAGGGGGCCGGTGAAGCTTTCTTT. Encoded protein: CASSQAGQGAGEAFF.